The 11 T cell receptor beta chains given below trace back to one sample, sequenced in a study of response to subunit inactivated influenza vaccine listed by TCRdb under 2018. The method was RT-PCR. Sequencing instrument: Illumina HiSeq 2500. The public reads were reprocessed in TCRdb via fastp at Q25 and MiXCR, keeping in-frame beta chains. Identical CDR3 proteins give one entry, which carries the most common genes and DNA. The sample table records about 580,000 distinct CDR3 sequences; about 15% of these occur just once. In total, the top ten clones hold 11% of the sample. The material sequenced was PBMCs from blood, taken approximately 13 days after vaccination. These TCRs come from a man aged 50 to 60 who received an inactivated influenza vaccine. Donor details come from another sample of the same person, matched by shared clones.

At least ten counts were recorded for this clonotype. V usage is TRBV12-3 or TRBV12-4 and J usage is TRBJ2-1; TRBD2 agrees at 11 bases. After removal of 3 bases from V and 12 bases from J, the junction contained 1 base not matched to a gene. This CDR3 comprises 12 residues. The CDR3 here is CASSFGTSGQFF. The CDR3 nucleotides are TGTGCCAGCAGTTTCGGGACTAGCGGGCAGTTCTTC.

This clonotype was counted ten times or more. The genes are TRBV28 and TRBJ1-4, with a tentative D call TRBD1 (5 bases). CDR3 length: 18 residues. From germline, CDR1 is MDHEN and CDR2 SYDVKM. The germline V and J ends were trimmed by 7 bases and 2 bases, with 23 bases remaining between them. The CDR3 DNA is TGTGCCAGCATCCCGAGGAGGGGAAAGGTGATCACTAATGAAAAACTGTTTTTT. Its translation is CASIPRRGKVITNEKLFF.

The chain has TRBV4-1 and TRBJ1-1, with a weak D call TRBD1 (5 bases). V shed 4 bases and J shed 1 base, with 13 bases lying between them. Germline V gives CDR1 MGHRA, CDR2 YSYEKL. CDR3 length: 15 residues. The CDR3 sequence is CASSPPQTGNTEAFF. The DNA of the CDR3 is TGCGCCAGCAGCCCTCCCCAAACAGGGAACACTGAAGCTTTCTTT.

CDR3: CASSLGVEWTSSQETQYF. The DNA of the CDR3 is TGTGCCAGCAGCTTAGGTGTGGAGTGGACTAGCTCGCAAGAGACCCAGTACTTC. The rearrangement links TRBV11-2 to TRBJ2-5; 8 nucleotides align to TRBD2. Unmatched junction bases numbered 12, after V lost 1 base and J lost 2 bases. There are 18 residues in the CDR3. CDR1 is SGHAT, CDR2 FQNNGV, per germline.

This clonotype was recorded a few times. The CDR3 reads CSASPQGSGNTIYF. The CDR3 DNA reads TGCAGTGCTTCGCCCCAGGGGTCTGGAAACACCATATATTTT. The V and J genes are TRBV20-1 and TRBJ1-3; D is possibly TRBD1 (6 bases). The CDR3 consists of 14 residues. CDR1 and CDR2 from the germline V gene are DFQATT and SNEGSKA (reference sequence). Trimming pared 5 bases from V and 1 base from J, leaving 12 bases between.

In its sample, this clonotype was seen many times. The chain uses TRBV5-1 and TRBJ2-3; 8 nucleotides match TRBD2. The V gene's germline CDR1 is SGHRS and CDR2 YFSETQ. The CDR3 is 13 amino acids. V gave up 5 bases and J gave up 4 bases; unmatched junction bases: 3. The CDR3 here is CASSTGLADTQYF. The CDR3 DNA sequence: TGCGCCAGCAGTACGGGACTAGCAGATACGCAGTATTTT.

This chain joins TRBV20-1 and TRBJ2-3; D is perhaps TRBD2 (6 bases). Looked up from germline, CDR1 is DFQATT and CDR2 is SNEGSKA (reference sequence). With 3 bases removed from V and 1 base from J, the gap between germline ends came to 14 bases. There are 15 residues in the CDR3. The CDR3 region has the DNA TGCAGTGCTAGGCACCTCGGGAGTGGCACAGATACGCAGTATTTT. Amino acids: CSARHLGSGTDTQYF.

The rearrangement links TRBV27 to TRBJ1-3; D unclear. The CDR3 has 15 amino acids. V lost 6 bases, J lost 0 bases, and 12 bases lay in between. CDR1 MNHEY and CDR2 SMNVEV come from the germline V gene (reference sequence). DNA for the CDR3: TGTGCCAGCAGAACGGACGGCAGCTCTGGAAACACCATATATTTT. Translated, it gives CASRTDGSSGNTIYF.

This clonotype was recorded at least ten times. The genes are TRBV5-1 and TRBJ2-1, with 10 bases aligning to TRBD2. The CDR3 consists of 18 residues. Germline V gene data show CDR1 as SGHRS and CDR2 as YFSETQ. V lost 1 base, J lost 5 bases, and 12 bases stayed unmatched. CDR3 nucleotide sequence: TGCGCCAGCAGCTTGTCTACTAGCGGGGAGGTGGGCCACAATGAGCAGTTCTTC. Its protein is CASSLSTSGEVGHNEQFF.

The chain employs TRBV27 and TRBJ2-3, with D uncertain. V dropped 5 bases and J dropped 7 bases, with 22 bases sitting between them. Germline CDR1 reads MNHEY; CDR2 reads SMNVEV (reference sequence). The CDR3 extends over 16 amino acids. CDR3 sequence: CASSPPRPQWRYTQYF. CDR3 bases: TGTGCCAGCAGTCCTCCGCGACCTCAGTGGCGATATACGCAGTATTTT.

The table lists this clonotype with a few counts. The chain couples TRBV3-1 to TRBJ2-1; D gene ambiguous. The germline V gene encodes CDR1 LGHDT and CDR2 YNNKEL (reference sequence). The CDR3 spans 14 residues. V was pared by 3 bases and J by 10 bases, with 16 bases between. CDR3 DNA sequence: TGTGCCAGCAGCCAGGCTAGTACCCCAAACGAGCAGTTCTTC. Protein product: CASSQASTPNEQFF.